Each of the 19 T cell receptor beta chains below was sequenced from the same sample in a study of beta chain features in type 1 diabetes. The study, taken as a whole, reports: In all four CD4+ subsets, TCRB CDR3 length was significantly, moderately reduced in type 1 diabetes.

The antigens of these receptors remain unknown. The sequenced template was cDNA made from the entire isolated RNA. Assay: immunoSEQ multiplex PCR; the TCRdb copy retains only in-frame clones and omits some. The table includes about 160,000 clones, 50% to 70% detected once. Sequenced sample: naive CD4+ T cells from blood. The receptors derive from a man aged 25 to 40 with type 1 diabetes.

Here the CDR3 reads CSARDREDTEAFF. The CDR3 coding sequence is TGCAGCGCAAGAGACAGGGAGGACACTGAAGCTTTCTTT. The chain couples TRBV29-1 to TRBJ1-1; 7 bases fit TRBD1. V was pared by 7 bases and J by 3 bases, with 8 bases of the junction left unmatched. Per the germline V gene, CDR1 is SQVTM and CDR2 is ANQGSEA. The CDR3 has 13 amino acids. Variable domain in full (rest from reference TRBV29-1 and TRBJ1-1): SAVISQKPSRDICQRGTSLTIQCQVDSQVTMMFWYRQQPGQSLTLIATANQGSEATYESGFVIDKFPISRPNLTFSTLTVSNMSPEDSSIYLCSARDREDTEAFFGQGTRLTVV.

The gene calls are TRBV30 and TRBJ1-1, with TRBD1 identical over 7 bases. The germline V gene has CDR1 GTSNPN and CDR2 SVGIG (reference sequence). CDR3 length: 18 amino acids. Germline trimming cut 7 bases from V and 1 base from J; bases unmatched to any gene: 21. The CDR3 DNA reads TGTGCCTTGGAAAAACCCCAGGGGGATGGTCTAGGGAACACTGAAGCTTTCTTT. Its protein product is CALEKPQGDGLGNTEAFF.

The genes are TRBV7-2 and TRBJ2-5; 7 bases map to TRBD1. This CDR3 contains 14 residues. Germline lookup yields CDR1 SGHTA and CDR2 FQGNSA. V lost 4 bases, J lost 5 bases, and 7 bases stayed unmatched. As DNA, the CDR3 is TGTGCCAGCAGCTCGACAGGGCGGGCGGAGACCCAGTACTTC. Its translation: CASSSTGRAETQYF.

The chain employs TRBV11-2 and TRBJ2-1; D gene unclear. The CDR3 consists of 13 residues. Germline CDR1 and CDR2: SGHAT and FQNNGV. The V and J ends lost 5 bases and 2 bases respectively, with 7 bases between them. CDR3 amino acids: CASSPRTYNEQFF. CDR3 bases: TGTGCCAGCAGCCCGCGGACCTACAATGAGCAGTTCTTC. Filled out from reference TRBV11-2 and TRBJ2-1, the complete variable domain reads EAGVAQSPRYKIIEKRQSVAFWCNPISGHATLYWYQQILGQGPKLLIQFQNNGVVDDSQLPKDRFSAERLKGVDSTLKIQPAKLEDSAVYLCASSPRTYNEQFFGPGTRLTVL.

Here the CDR3 DNA reads TGTGCCTGGAGTGAGGGACTAGCGGGGACAGATACGCAGTATTTT. The encoded protein is CAWSEGLAGTDTQYF. V gene TRBV30 combines with J gene TRBJ2-3, with 13 positions matching TRBD2. The CDR3 consists of 15 residues. The trim removed 1 base at V and 3 bases at J, leaving 1 base unmatched. Looked up from germline, CDR1 is GTSNPN and CDR2 is SVGIG (reference sequence). The whole variable domain, remainder taken from reference TRBV30 and TRBJ2-3, is SQTIHQWPATLVQPVGSPLSLECTVEGTSNPNLYWYRQAAGRGLQLLFYSVGIGQISSEVPQNLSASRPQDRQFILSSKKLLLSDSGFYLCAWSEGLAGTDTQYFGPGTRLTVL.

This clone was seen only a few times. The genes are TRBV10-3 and TRBJ2-7, with TRBD1 matching over 9 bases. Per the germline V gene, CDR1 is ENHRY and CDR2 is SYGVKD. V trimming: 7 bases; J trimming: 3 bases; junction bases outside the gene matches: 10. The CDR3 consists of 15 residues. The CDR3 protein is CAITPGQGGGYEQYF. CDR3 DNA sequence: TGTGCCATCACACCGGGACAGGGTGGCGGCTACGAGCAGTACTTC.

This clone appeared once. The rearrangement links TRBV4-3 to TRBJ2-5; TRBD1 is a possible D gene (6 bases). Trimming cost V 2 bases and J 5 bases, with 21 bases left between them. This CDR3 is built from 17 residues. Per germline, CDR1 LGHNA and CDR2 YSLEER. CDR3: CASSQPSTGLGRETQYF. The CDR3 DNA reads as TGCGCCAGCAGCCAACCGTCGACAGGCTTGGGCCGGGAGACCCAGTACTTC.

The chain joins TRBV5-6 to TRBJ2-1; D is perhaps TRBD1 or TRBD2 (5 bases each). The length of the CDR3 is 14 residues. Germline V gene data show CDR1 as SGHDT and CDR2 as YYEEEE. Trimming took 8 bases from V and 6 from J, leaving 18 bases between them. CDR3 sequence: CASAILGPLNEQFF. The CDR3 DNA reads TGTGCCAGTGCCATTTTGGGACCGCTCAATGAGCAGTTCTTC.

The CDR3 DNA sequence: TGTGCCAGCAGCCTACAGGGAAGCTCCTATAATTCACCCCTCCACTTT. It specifies CASSLQGSSYNSPLHF. The chain links TRBV7-9 to TRBJ1-6; possibly TRBD1 for D (6 bases). The CDR3 is made up of 16 amino acids. Between the trimmed V and J ends, which lost 5 bases and 0 bases, there was a span of 11 bases. Germline values: CDR1 SEHNR, CDR2 FQNEAQ (reference sequence).

The V and J genes are TRBV20-1 and TRBJ2-1, with D possibly being TRBD1 (6 bases). V lost 6 bases and J 12 bases, leaving 15 bases between the germline ends. This CDR3 is 11 amino acids long. Germline values: CDR1 DFQATT, CDR2 SNEGSKA (reference sequence). CDR3 sequence reads: CSAGTFVGQFF. CDR3 DNA: TGCAGTGCCGGGACATTTGTGGGGCAGTTCTTC.

In its sample, this clone was seen a few times. The rearrangement uses TRBV29-1 and TRBJ2-7, with D perhaps TRBD2 (5 bases). This CDR3 region has 11 residues. Germline V CDR1 and CDR2: SQVTM, ANQGSEA. V shed 5 bases and J shed 3 bases, with 8 bases lying between them. CDR3 nucleotides: TGCAGCGTTACGGGGTACTACGAGCAGTACTTC. This gives the protein CSVTGYYEQYF.

The genes are TRBV12-5 and TRBJ1-5; 7 bases are a match to TRBD1. Germline V lookup: CDR1 LGHNT, CDR2 FRNRAP. After removal of 0 bases from V and 4 bases from J, the junction contained 3 bases not matched to a gene. The CDR3 is made up of 15 amino acids. Here the CDR3 DNA reads TGTGCTAGTGGTTTGGTGGCACAGGGGAATCAGCCCCAGCATTTT. Amino acid sequence: CASGLVAQGNQPQHF.

This clone was picked up a small number of times. The CDR3 spells CAWSVRPDIYNEQFF. CDR3 sequence (DNA): TGTGCCTGGAGTGTACGACCGGACATCTACAATGAGCAGTTCTTC. The gene calls are TRBV30 and TRBJ2-1; D perhaps matches TRBD1 (5 bases). Germline V gene data show CDR1 as GTSNPN and CDR2 as SVGIG (reference sequence). CDR3 size: 15 residues. Trimming pared 0 bases from V and 3 bases from J, leaving 12 bases between.

The genes are TRBV7-9 and TRBJ2-3; the match to TRBD1 covers 8 bases. The CDR3 totals 14 residues. V lost 4 bases, J lost 2 bases, and 2 bases stayed unmatched. The germline gives CDR1 SEHNR, CDR2 FQNEAQ (reference sequence). DNA of the CDR3: TGTGCCAGCAGCTACAGGGGGGCCACAGATACGCAGTATTTT. Residues: CASSYRGATDTQYF.

Only a few counts were recorded for this clone. The V and J genes are TRBV25-1 and TRBJ2-5; D is ambiguous. CDR3 length equals 11 residues. V lost 6 bases and J lost 5, with 7 bases in between. Germline V gives CDR1 MGHDK, CDR2 SYGVNS. This chain's CDR3 is CASRRWETQYF. The CDR3 DNA reads as TGTGCCAGCAGAAGATGGGAGACCCAGTACTTC.

This clone was recorded a few times. The CDR3, as DNA: TGTGCCAGCAGTACCCTTTCCTATGGCTACACCTTC. It codes for CASSTLSYGYTF. The chain employs TRBV28 and TRBJ1-2, with D hard to call. Looked up from germline, CDR1 is MDHEN and CDR2 is SYDVKM. CDR3 length equals 12 residues. V lost 5 bases to trimming and J lost 4 bases, with 8 bases between them.

V usage is TRBV12-5 and J usage is TRBJ2-7, with unresolved D. Trimming removed 1 base at V and 6 bases at J, with 13 bases between. Germline CDR1 is LGHNT and CDR2 is FRNRAP. There are 14 residues in the CDR3. In nucleotides, the CDR3 is TGTGCTAGTGGTTTGGGTTTGAGTCCCATCGAGCAGTACTTC. This encodes CASGLGLSPIEQYF.

There are a few counts of this clone. The rearrangement joins TRBV29-1 to TRBJ2-2; D remains ambiguous. CDR3 length: 15 residues. The germline V and J ends were trimmed by 0 bases and 4 bases, with 12 bases remaining between them. The germline V gene has CDR1 SQVTM and CDR2 ANQGSEA. The CDR3 spells CSVEDDRAGTGELFF. The CDR3 DNA reads as TGCAGCGTTGAAGATGATAGGGCAGGCACCGGGGAGCTGTTTTTT.

The chain has TRBV29-1 and TRBJ2-5, with D maybe TRBD2 (5 bases). The CDR3 has 12 residues. Trimming took off 4 bases at V and 4 bases at J, with 10 bases between the two ends. Germline V gene lookup returns CDR1 SQVTM and CDR2 ANQGSEA. In nucleotides, the CDR3 is TGCAGCGTTGTGGCCGGGGTAGAGACCCAGTACTTC. Its protein is CSVVAGVETQYF.